Following are 21 T cell receptor beta chains from one sample sequenced in a study of T cells after posttransplantation cyclophosphamide (dated by TCRdb to about 2016). The treatment or condition tag for this specimen amounts to: high-dose cyclophosphamide on days +3 and +4 as single-agent GVHD prophylaxis. For conditioning, the PTCy patients got busulfan and fludarabine, then a related or unrelated marrow graft, followed by cyclophosphamide on days +3 and +4. Library preparation employed the immunoSEQ multiplex PCR assay. The clones in this table, taken by TCRdb from immuneACCESS, are in-frame only. Not every clone is retained; where verified, under half of the shortfall comes from an unresolved V gene, and the cause of the rest is unknown. The sample profile shows fewer than 6,000 clones; 72% of them were found once. The top ten hold around 17% of the sample. The material sequenced was PBMCs, taken 362 days after allogeneic stem cell transplant with posttransplant cyclophosphamide. The receptors here all came from a male patient between 60 and 69 years old who received an allogeneic stem cell transplant from an unrelated donor, was CMV-positive, and had acute GVHD only. Some T cells seen after a transplant may have their origin in the graft donor.

This chain joins TRBV7-8 and TRBJ2-2; 8 bases match TRBD1. The CDR3 contains 17 residues. Looked up from germline, CDR1 is SGHVS and CDR2 is FQNEAQ. With V trimmed by 5 bases and J by 6 bases, 14 bases remained unmatched. CDR3: CASSLPLRTGKPGELFF. DNA for the CDR3: TGTGCCAGCAGCCTTCCCTTGAGGACAGGGAAGCCCGGGGAGCTGTTTTTT.

In its sample, this clone was seen once. The chain combines TRBV28 with TRBJ2-4, with 8 bases matching TRBD2. The germline V gene has CDR1 MDHEN and CDR2 SYDVKM. CDR3 length: 15 residues. Germline trimming cut 9 bases from V and 6 bases from J; bases unmatched to any gene: 13. The CDR3: CASTSGGPILNIQYF. The DNA of the CDR3 is TGTGCCAGTACCTCGGGGGGGCCGATATTAAACATTCAGTACTTC.

V and J are TRBV5-6 and TRBJ1-2, with TRBD1 as a possible D gene (6 bases). V was pared by 0 bases and J by 4 bases, with 13 bases between. The germline V gene encodes CDR1 SGHDT and CDR2 YYEEEE. This CDR3 has 15 residues. The CDR3 nucleotides read TGTGCCAGCAGCTTGGGGGACACCGAACTCTATGGCTACACCTTC. This sequence encodes CASSLGDTELYGYTF.

This clone was observed a handful of times. The chain combines TRBV2 with TRBJ2-1; possible D gene TRBD2, 6 bases. CDR1 and CDR2 (germline): SNHLY, FYNNEI. The CDR3 runs to 14 residues. Trimming stripped 8 bases from V and 7 bases from J, with 18 bases between. CDR3 region: CASAIGGGRNEQFF. In nucleotides, the CDR3 is TGTGCCAGCGCTATCGGTGGGGGGAGGAATGAGCAGTTCTTC.

The chain links TRBV5-6 to TRBJ2-5; D is unresolved. The length of the CDR3 is 11 residues. V gave up 2 bases and J gave up 4 bases, with 3 bases separating them. Germline V gene data show CDR1 as SGHDT and CDR2 as YYEEEE. The CDR3 DNA is TGTGCCAGCAGCTTTCGAGAGACCCAGTACTTC. Translation gives CASSFRETQYF.

This sequence joins TRBV18 and TRBJ1-1, with D hard to call. This CDR3 is built from 15 residues. From germline, CDR1 is KGHSH and CDR2 LQKENI. The V gene lost 1 base and the J gene lost 4 bases, with 13 bases spanning the gap. This CDR3 is CASSPLSKEGTEAFF. Here the CDR3 DNA reads TGTGCCAGCTCACCACTTAGTAAGGAGGGCACTGAAGCTTTCTTT.

This chain's CDR3 is CASGRGTGDTQYF. Here the CDR3 DNA reads TGTGCCTCCGGCCGGGGGACCGGAGATACGCAGTATTTT. The chain employs TRBV6-5 and TRBJ2-3, with D tentatively TRBD2 (6 bases). Trimming removed 11 bases from V and 5 bases from J, with 17 bases in between. There are 13 residues in the CDR3. Germline V lookup: CDR1 MNHEY, CDR2 SVGAGI.

This clone was found a few times. The chain links TRBV7-9 to TRBJ1-6, with D maybe TRBD1 (5 bases). The CDR3 loop spans 14 amino acids. The V and J ends lost 5 bases and 7 bases respectively, with 12 bases between them. Germline-derived CDR1 and CDR2 are SEHNR and FQNEAQ (reference sequence). CDR3 region: CASSPDSINSPLHF. The CDR3 nucleotides read TGTGCCAGCAGCCCCGACAGTATCAATTCACCCCTCCACTTT.

This clone showed up just a few times. The rearrangement joins TRBV5-1 to TRBJ1-4; D uncertain. The CDR3 is made up of 14 amino acids. The germline V gene encodes CDR1 SGHRS and CDR2 YFSETQ. V was cut by 4 bases and J by 3 bases, with 10 bases left in between. CDR3 in amino acids: CASSEGSPNEKLFF. The CDR3 DNA follows: TGCGCCAGCAGCGAGGGATCCCCTAATGAAAAACTGTTTTTT.

The J gene is TRBJ1-2, the V gene TRBV5-6; weak D call: TRBD1 (6 bases). Germline lookup yields CDR1 SGHDT and CDR2 YYEEEE. The V end lost 3 bases, the J end lost 6 bases, and 12 bases lay between the germline ends. There are 13 residues in the CDR3. The CDR3 DNA is TGTGCCAGCAGCTCACAGGGAGAGGATGGCTACACCTTC. Translated: CASSSQGEDGYTF.

The chain uses TRBV4-3 and TRBJ2-5, with 9 bases identical to TRBD1. The germline CDR1 and CDR2 sequences are LGHNA and YSLEER. The CDR3 is 17 residues long. The V and J ends lost 0 bases and 4 bases, in that order; junction bases with no gene match: 9. CDR3 protein: CASSQETKTGGGETQYF. CDR3 DNA: TGCGCCAGCAGCCAAGAGACGAAGACAGGGGGTGGAGAGACCCAGTACTTC.

This clone was observed a handful of times. V is TRBV27 and J is TRBJ2-7; D is perhaps TRBD2 (6 bases). Trimming removed 2 bases at V and 2 bases at J, with 13 bases between. This CDR3 has 15 residues. Germline V gene lookup returns CDR1 MNHEY and CDR2 SMNVEV (reference sequence). This chain's CDR3 is CASSLGAGLPYEQYF. CDR3 coding DNA: TGTGCCAGCAGTTTAGGGGCAGGACTACCCTACGAGCAGTACTTC.

The genes are TRBV29-1 and TRBJ2-2; TRBD2 agrees at 7 bases. The CDR3 sequence is 14 residues long. Germline CDR1 reads SQVTM; CDR2 reads ANQGSEA. The CDR3, as DNA: TGCAGGCCGTTGAGGGAGGGCCAGAGCGGGGAGCTGTTTTTT. Translating it yields CRPLREGQSGELFF.

The chain has TRBV6-1 and TRBJ2-1, with D perhaps TRBD1 (6 bases). The V gene lost 3 bases and the J gene lost 1 base, with 16 bases spanning the gap. The CDR3 totals 17 residues. Germline CDR1 MNHNS, CDR2 SASEGT. In DNA, the CDR3 is TGTGCCAGCAGTGACGGGTTAGGGCAGGGGTCCTACAATGAGCAGTTCTTC. Translation: CASSDGLGQGSYNEQFF.

V gene TRBV27 combines with J gene TRBJ2-6; D is uncertain. Germline CDR1 is MNHEY and CDR2 is SMNVEV (reference sequence). Between the trimmed V and J ends, which lost 5 bases and 2 bases, there was a span of 4 bases. CDR3 size: 13 residues. CDR3 sequence (DNA): TGTGCCAGCAGTCCCACTGGGGCCAACGTCCTGACTTTC. Amino acids: CASSPTGANVLTF.

The chain employs TRBV13 and TRBJ2-7; TRBD2 is a possible D gene (6 bases). Germline V gives CDR1 PRHDT, CDR2 FYEKMQ (reference sequence). The length of the CDR3 is 14 residues. V was trimmed by 6 bases and J by 0 bases, leaving 12 bases between them. In nucleotides, the CDR3 is TGTGCCAGCAGTTCGGGACTGTACTCCTACGAGCAGTACTTC. Amino acid sequence: CASSSGLYSYEQYF. The variable domain in full, completed from reference TRBV13 and TRBJ2-7, reads AAGVIQSPRHLIKEKRETATLKCYPIPRHDTVYWYQQGPGQDPQFLISFYEKMQSDKGSIPDRFSAQQFSDYHSELNMSSLELGDSALYFCASSSGLYSYEQYFGPGTRLTVT.

The chain recombines TRBV5-1 with TRBJ1-5; 7 bases are shared with TRBD1. The ends lost 4 bases at V and 5 bases at J; junction bases unmatched: 6. CDR3 length: 14 amino acids. Germline-derived CDR1 and CDR2 are SGHRS and YFSETQ. CDR3: CASSPTGLYQPQHF. CDR3 nucleotides: TGCGCCAGCAGCCCGACAGGGCTGTATCAGCCCCAGCATTTT.

V is TRBV14 and J is TRBJ2-3; possibly TRBD1 for D (6 bases). Trimming left V 4 bases short and J 6 bases short, with 17 bases between. The CDR3 spans 15 residues. The germline gives CDR1 SGHDN, CDR2 FVKESK. The DNA for the CDR3 is TGTGCCAGCAGCCCGTACCAGGGGAAAAGGGATACGCAGTATTTT. It yields the protein CASSPYQGKRDTQYF. Full variable domain (missing parts from reference TRBV14 and TRBJ2-3): EAGVTQFPSHSVIEKGQTVTLRCDPISGHDNLYWYRRVMGKEIKFLLHFVKESKQDESGMPNNRFLAERTGGTYSTLKVQPAELEDSGVYFCASSPYQGKRDTQYFGPGTRLTVL.

V and J are TRBV9 and TRBJ2-7, with 12 bases lining up with TRBD1. The J segment lost 5 bases and the V segment lost 4 bases, leaving 10 bases of the junction unmatched. The CDR3 is made up of 16 amino acids. Germline V gene sequence: CDR1 SGDLS, CDR2 YYNGEE. CDR3 amino acids: CASSNPGTGGLDEQYF. For the CDR3, the DNA is TGTGCCAGCAGCAACCCCGGGACAGGGGGCTTGGACGAGCAGTACTTC.

The chain recombines TRBV19 with TRBJ2-5; 8 bases align to TRBD2. V gave up 3 bases and J gave up 5 bases; unmatched junction bases: 8. CDR3 length equals 15 residues. The germline CDR1 and CDR2 sequences are LNHDA and SQIVND (reference sequence). The DNA for the CDR3 is TGTGCCAGTAGTATTCGCGGGGGGCTGGGGGAGACCCAGTACTTC. Protein product: CASSIRGGLGETQYF.

The chain employs TRBV6-1 and TRBJ2-1, with TRBD1 matching 9 bases. The CDR3 is made up of 15 amino acids. V lost 5 bases to trimming and J lost 7 bases; unmatched junction nucleotides: 9. The V gene's germline CDR1 is MNHNS and CDR2 SASEGT. The CDR3 sequence is CASSLWDREFNEQFF. DNA of the CDR3: TGTGCCAGCAGTTTATGGGACAGGGAATTTAATGAGCAGTTCTTC.